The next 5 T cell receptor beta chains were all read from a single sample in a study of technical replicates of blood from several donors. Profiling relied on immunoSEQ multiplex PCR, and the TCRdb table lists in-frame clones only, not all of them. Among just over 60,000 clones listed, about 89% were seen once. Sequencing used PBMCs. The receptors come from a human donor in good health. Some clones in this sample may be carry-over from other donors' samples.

The CDR3 loop is CATSTLRGSDTQYF. The CDR3 DNA follows: TGTGCCACCAGCACTCTCAGGGGCTCAGATACGCAGTATTTT. The rearrangement joins TRBV15 to TRBJ2-3; TRBD1 might be the D (6 bases). Germline CDR1 is LNHNV and CDR2 is YYDKDF (reference sequence). The CDR3 loop spans 14 amino acids. Trimming stripped 4 bases from V and 4 bases from J, with 12 bases between.

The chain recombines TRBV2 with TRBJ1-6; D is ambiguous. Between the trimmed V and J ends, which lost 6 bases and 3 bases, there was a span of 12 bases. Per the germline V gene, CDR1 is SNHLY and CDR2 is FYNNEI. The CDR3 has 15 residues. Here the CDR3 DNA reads TGTGCCAGCAGCCCTGAGAGTTTCTATAATTCACCCCTCCACTTT. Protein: CASSPESFYNSPLHF.

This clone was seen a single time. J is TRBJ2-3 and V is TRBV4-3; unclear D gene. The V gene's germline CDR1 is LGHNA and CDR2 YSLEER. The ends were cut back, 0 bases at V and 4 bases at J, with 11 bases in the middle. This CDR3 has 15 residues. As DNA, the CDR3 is TGCGCCAGCAGCCAAGATAGTAGCCCATCAGATACGCAGTATTTT. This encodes CASSQDSSPSDTQYF.

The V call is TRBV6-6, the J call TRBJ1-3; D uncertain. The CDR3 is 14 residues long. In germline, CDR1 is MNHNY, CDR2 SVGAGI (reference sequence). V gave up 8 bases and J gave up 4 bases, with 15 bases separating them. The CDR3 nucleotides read TGTGCCAGCGGGGAGAGTCGGGAGGGAAACACCATATATTTT. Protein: CASGESREGNTIYF.

Here the CDR3 DNA reads TGTGCCAGCAGCCCGCGCGGGGGCACAGATACGCAGTATTTT. This translates into CASSPRGGTDTQYF. This rearrangement joins TRBV6-6 to TRBJ2-3, with D tentatively TRBD2 (6 bases). Trimming took off 6 bases at V and 1 base at J, with 11 bases between the two ends. CDR3 length: 14 residues. Germline CDR1 MNHNY, CDR2 SVGAGI (reference sequence).